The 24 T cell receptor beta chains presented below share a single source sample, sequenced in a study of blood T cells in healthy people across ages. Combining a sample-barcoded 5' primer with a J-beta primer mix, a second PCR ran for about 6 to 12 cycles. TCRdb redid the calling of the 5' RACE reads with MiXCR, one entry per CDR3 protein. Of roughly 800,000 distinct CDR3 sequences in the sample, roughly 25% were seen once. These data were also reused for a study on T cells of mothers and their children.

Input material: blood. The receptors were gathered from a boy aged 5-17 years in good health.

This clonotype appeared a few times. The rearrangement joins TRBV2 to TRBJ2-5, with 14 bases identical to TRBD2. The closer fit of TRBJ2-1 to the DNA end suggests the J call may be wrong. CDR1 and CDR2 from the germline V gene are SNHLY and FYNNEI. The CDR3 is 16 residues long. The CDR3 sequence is CASSGTSGSKDNEQFF. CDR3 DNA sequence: TGTGCCAGCAGCGGGACTAGCGGGAGTAAGGACAATGAGCAGTTCTTC.

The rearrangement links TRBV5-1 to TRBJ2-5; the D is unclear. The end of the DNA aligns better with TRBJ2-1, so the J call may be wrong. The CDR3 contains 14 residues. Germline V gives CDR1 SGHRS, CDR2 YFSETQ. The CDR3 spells CASSLSPAGYEQFF. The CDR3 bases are TGCGCCAGCAGCTTGAGTCCCGCAGGATACGAGCAGTTCTTC.

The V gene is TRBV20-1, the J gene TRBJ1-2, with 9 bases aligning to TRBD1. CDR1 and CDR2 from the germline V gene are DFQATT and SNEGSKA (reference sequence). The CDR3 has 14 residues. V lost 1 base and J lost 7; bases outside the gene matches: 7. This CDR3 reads CSARGGDRESGYTF. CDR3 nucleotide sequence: TGCAGTGCTAGAGGCGGGGACAGGGAAAGTGGCTACACCTTC.

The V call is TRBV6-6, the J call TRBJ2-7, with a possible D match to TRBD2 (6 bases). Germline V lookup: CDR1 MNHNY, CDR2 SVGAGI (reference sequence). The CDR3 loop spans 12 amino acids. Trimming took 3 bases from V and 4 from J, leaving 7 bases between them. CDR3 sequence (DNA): TGTGCCAGCAGTTATCGGGGGTACGAGCAGTACTTC. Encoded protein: CASSYRGYEQYF.

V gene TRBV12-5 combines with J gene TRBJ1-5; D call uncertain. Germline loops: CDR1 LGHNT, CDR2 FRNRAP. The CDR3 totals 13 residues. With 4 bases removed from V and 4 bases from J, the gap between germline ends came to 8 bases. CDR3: CASGSSLNQPQHF. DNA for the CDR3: TGTGCTAGTGGTTCGTCCTTAAATCAGCCCCAGCATTTT.

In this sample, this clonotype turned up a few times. In DNA form, the CDR3 reads TGCAGTGCTAGAGAGCCGGGAGCTGGGAGTGAAAAACTGTTTTTT. Encoded protein: CSAREPGAGSEKLFF. The V gene is TRBV20-1, the J gene TRBJ1-4; no definite D call. The CDR3 is made up of 15 amino acids. V lost 0 bases and J 7 bases, leaving 15 bases between the germline ends. Germline-derived CDR1 and CDR2 are DFQATT and SNEGSKA (reference sequence).

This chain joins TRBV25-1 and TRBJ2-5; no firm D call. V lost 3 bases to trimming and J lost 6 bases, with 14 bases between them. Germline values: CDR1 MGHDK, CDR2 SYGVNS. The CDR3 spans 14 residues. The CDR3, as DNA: TGTGCCAGCAGTGATTCGGGCGGCCCGCAGACCCAGTACTTC. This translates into CASSDSGGPQTQYF.

The CDR3 DNA reads as TGCAGTGCTAGAGCACAGGGGAGCAATCAGCCCCAGCATTTT. The encoded protein is CSARAQGSNQPQHF. The V gene is TRBV20-1, the J gene TRBJ1-5, with 7 positions matching TRBD1. The CDR3 has 14 residues. With 1 base clipped from V and 1 base from J, the junction kept 1 base outside the gene matches. Looked up from germline, CDR1 is DFQATT and CDR2 is SNEGSKA (reference sequence).

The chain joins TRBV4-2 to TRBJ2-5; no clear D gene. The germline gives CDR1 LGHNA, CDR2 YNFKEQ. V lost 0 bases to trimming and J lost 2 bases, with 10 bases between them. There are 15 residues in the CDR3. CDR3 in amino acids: CASSQDLASQETQYF. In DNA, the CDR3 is TGTGCCAGCAGCCAAGATTTGGCGTCACAAGAGACCCAGTACTTC.

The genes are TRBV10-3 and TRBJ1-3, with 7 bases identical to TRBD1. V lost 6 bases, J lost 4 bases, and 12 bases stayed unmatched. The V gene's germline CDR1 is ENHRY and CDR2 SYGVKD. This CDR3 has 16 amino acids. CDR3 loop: CAIRETGARPGNTIYF. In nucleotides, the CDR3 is TGTGCCATCAGGGAAACAGGGGCCCGTCCCGGAAACACCATATATTTT.

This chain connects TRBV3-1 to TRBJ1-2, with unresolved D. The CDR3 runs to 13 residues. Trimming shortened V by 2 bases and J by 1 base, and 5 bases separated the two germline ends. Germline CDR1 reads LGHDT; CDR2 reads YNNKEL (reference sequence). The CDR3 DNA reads TGTGCCAGCAGCCAATCCGGTAACTATGGCTACACCTTC. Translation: CASSQSGNYGYTF.

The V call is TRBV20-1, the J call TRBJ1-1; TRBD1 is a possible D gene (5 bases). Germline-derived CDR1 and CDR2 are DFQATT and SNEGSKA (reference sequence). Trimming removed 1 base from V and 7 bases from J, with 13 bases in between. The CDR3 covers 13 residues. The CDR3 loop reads CSARGIGGREAFF. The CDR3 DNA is TGCAGTGCTAGAGGAATTGGGGGTCGTGAAGCTTTCTTT.

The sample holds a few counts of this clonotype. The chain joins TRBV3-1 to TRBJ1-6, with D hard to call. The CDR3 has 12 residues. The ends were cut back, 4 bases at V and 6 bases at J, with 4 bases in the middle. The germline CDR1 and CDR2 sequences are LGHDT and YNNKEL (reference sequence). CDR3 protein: CASSRTNSPLHF. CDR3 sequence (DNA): TGTGCCAGCAGCCGGACTAATTCACCCCTCCACTTT.

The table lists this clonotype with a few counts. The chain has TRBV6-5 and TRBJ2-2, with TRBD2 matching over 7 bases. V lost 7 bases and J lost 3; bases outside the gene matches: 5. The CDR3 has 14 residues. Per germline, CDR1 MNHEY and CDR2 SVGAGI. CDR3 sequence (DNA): TGTGCCAGCATGGGAGGGCGGTACACCGGGGAGCTGTTTTTT. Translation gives CASMGGRYTGELFF.

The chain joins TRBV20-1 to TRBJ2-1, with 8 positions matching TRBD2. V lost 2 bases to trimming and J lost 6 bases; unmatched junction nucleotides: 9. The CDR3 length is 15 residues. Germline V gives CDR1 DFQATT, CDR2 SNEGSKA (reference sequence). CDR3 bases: TGCAGTGCTAGACCCACGGGACTAGGGTTCAATGAGCAGTTCTTC. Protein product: CSARPTGLGFNEQFF.

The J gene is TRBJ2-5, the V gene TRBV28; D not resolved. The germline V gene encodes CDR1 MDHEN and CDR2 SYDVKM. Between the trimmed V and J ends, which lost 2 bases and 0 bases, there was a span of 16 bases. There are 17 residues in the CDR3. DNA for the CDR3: TGTGCCAGCAGTTTAGATCGGTTACGGCTAGACCAAGAGACCCAGTACTTC. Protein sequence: CASSLDRLRLDQETQYF.

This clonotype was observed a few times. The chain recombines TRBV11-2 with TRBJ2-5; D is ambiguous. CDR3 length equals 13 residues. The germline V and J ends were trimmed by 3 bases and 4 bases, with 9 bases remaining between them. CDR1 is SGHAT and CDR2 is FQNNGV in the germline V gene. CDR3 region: CASSFVVRETQYF. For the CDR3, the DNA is TGTGCCAGCAGCTTTGTGGTCAGAGAGACCCAGTACTTC.

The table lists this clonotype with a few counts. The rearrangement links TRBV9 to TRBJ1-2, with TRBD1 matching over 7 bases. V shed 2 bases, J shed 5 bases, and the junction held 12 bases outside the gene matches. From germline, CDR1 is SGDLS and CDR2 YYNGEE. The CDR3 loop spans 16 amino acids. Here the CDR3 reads CASSVSPGGGFYGYTF. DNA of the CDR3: TGTGCCAGCAGCGTCTCGCCGGGAGGGGGCTTTTATGGCTACACCTTC. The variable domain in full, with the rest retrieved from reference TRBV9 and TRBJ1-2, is DSGVTQTPKHLITATGQRVTLRCSPRSGDLSVYWYQQSLDQGLQFLIQYYNGEERAKGNILERFSAQQFPDLHSELNLSSLELGDSALYFCASSVSPGGGFYGYTFGSGTRLTVV.

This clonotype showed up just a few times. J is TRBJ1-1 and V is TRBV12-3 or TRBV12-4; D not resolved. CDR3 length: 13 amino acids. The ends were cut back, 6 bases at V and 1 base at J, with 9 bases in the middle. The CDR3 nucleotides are TGTGCCAGCAGAATCTCCGCGAACACTGAAGCTTTCTTT. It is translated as CASRISANTEAFF.

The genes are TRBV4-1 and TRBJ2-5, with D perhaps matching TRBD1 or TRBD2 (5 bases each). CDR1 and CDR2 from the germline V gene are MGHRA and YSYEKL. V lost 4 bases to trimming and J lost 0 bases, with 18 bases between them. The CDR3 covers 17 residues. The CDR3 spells CASSPLDGGPDQETQYF. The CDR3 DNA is TGCGCCAGCAGCCCACTCGATGGGGGTCCGGACCAAGAGACCCAGTACTTC.

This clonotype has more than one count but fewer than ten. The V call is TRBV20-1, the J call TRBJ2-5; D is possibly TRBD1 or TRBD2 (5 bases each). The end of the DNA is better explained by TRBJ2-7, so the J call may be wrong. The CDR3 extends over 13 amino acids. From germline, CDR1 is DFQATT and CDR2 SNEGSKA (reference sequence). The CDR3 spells CSVPSGQAYEQYF. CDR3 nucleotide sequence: TGCAGTGTGCCCTCGGGGCAGGCCTACGAGCAGTACTTC.

The CDR3 nucleotides are TGTGCCAGTAGATCGGTATTAGATGAGCAGTTCTTC. Translated: CASRSVLDEQFF. The rearrangement joins TRBV19 to TRBJ2-1; the D is unclear. CDR1 and CDR2 (germline): LNHDA, SQIVND (reference sequence). Trimming removed 6 bases from V and 8 bases from J, with 11 bases in between. This CDR3 is 12 amino acids long.

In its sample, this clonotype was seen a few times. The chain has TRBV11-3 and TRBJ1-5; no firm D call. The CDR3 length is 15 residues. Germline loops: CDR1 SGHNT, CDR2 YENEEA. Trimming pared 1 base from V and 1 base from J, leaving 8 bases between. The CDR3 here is CASSLGGVSNQPQHF. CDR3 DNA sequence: TGTGCCAGCAGCTTAGGCGGAGTAAGCAATCAGCCCCAGCATTTT.

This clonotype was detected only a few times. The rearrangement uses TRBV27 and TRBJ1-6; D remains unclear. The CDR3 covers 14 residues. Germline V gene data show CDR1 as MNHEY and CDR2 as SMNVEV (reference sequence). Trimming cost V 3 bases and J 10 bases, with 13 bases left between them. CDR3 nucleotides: TGTGCCAGCAGTTTTCGCGGGCTGAGCTCACCCCTCCACTTT. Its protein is CASSFRGLSSPLHF.